The 8 T cell receptor beta chains in this list originate from one sample, sequenced in a study of metastatic and nonmetastatic thyroid tumors. No patient received treatment before thyroid surgery. From the PCR reads, TCRdb re-called clones with MiXCR. In the table there are some 2,000 clones, around a quarter of which are singletons. The specimen sequenced was adjacent normal tissue. These TCRs come from a male donor with papillary thyroid cancer or a benign thyroid nodule (not recorded which). Some clones in this sample may be carry-over from other donors' samples.

This clone was found a few times. The chain is built from TRBV11-3 and TRBJ2-2, with 10 bases aligning to TRBD2. The CDR3 extends over 16 amino acids. The J segment lost 2 bases and the V segment lost 5 bases, leaving 5 bases of the junction unmatched. Germline loops: CDR1 SGHNT, CDR2 YENEEA. In nucleotides, the CDR3 is TGTGCCAGCAGCACTAGCGGGGAGCCAAACACCGGGGAGCTGTTTTTT. Protein product: CASSTSGEPNTGELFF.

The sample holds a few counts of this clone. The chain employs TRBV19 and TRBJ1-2, with 8 bases matching TRBD1. Germline CDR1 is LNHDA and CDR2 is SQIVND (reference sequence). CDR3 length: 13 amino acids. Unmatched junction bases numbered 8, after V lost 10 bases and J lost 4 bases. This CDR3 is CAIRAGGGYGYTF. CDR3 DNA sequence: TGTGCCATCAGGGCAGGGGGCGGCTATGGCTACACCTTC.

This clone was detected a few times. One junction end disagrees with the germline gene, perhaps due to a read error. The V call is TRBV6-1, the J call TRBJ1-2; 7 bases align to TRBD1. This CDR3 has 14 amino acids. From germline, CDR1 is MNHNS and CDR2 SASEGT. This CDR3 reads CASSAQGGADGCTF. The CDR3 nucleotides read TGTGCCAGCAGCGCCCAGGGGGGAGCGGATGGCTGCACCTTC.

In its sample, this clone is large. The rearrangement uses TRBV15 and TRBJ2-7; no clear D gene. This CDR3 is built from 15 residues. Per germline, CDR1 LNHNV and CDR2 YYDKDF (reference sequence). V lost 0 bases and J 0 bases, leaving 9 bases between the germline ends. This chain's CDR3 is CATSREGASSYEQYF. The CDR3, as DNA: TGTGCCACCAGCAGAGAAGGCGCTAGCTCCTACGAGCAGTACTTC. Complete variable domain (other parts from reference TRBV15 and TRBJ2-7): DAMVIQNPRYQVTQFGKPVTLSCSQTLNHNVMYWYQQKSSQAPKLLFHYYDKDFNNEADTPDNFQSRRPNTSFCFLDIRSPGLGDTAMYLCATSREGASSYEQYFGPGTRLTVT.

This clone was seen more than once but under ten times. The chain has TRBV12-3 or TRBV12-4 and TRBJ1-1, with 7 bases that match TRBD1. CDR3 length: 14 amino acids. The V gene end was trimmed by 7 bases and the J gene end by 7 bases; junction bases not matched to a gene: 12. CDR3: CASTKSGGQGEAFF. DNA for the CDR3: TGTGCCAGCACCAAATCAGGGGGGCAGGGTGAAGCTTTCTTT.

This clone has more than one count but fewer than ten. The V gene is TRBV12-3 or TRBV12-4, the J gene TRBJ1-2, with 7 bases fitting TRBD1. The junction had 12 bases not matched to a gene; V was cut back by 6 bases and J by 5 bases. The CDR3 has 15 residues. The CDR3 DNA reads as TGTGCCAGCAGACATGGACAGGCGGGTAATTATGGCTACACCTTC. Protein: CASRHGQAGNYGYTF.

This clone has more than one count but fewer than ten. The DNA for the CDR3 is TGTGCCAGCATAAGAGACAGGGAAGGAAATTCACCCCTCCACTTT. Translating gives CASIRDREGNSPLHF. The chain couples TRBV6-1 to TRBJ1-6, with 7 bases fitting TRBD1. Germline V CDR1 and CDR2: MNHNS, SASEGT. This CDR3 contains 15 residues. The V and J ends lost 7 bases and 7 bases, in that order; junction bases with no gene match: 10.

This clone came up a few times. The junction and the germline gene differ at one end; a read error may be behind it. J is TRBJ1-5 and V is TRBV15, with 7 bases matching TRBD1. The CDR3 has 15 amino acids. Germline lookup yields CDR1 LNHNV and CDR2 YYDKDF (reference sequence). DNA for the CDR3: TGTTCCACCAGCAGAGATCTGGGACAGACTCAGCCCCAGCATTTT. Protein product: CSTSRDLGQTQPQHF. The full variable domain, its missing parts supplied by reference TRBV15 and TRBJ1-5, is DAMVIQNPRYQVTQFGKPVTLSCSQTLNHNVMYWYQQKSSQAPKLLFHYYDKDFNNEADTPDNFQSRRPNTSFCFLDIRSPGLGDTAMYLCSTSRDLGQTQPQHFGDGTRLSIL.